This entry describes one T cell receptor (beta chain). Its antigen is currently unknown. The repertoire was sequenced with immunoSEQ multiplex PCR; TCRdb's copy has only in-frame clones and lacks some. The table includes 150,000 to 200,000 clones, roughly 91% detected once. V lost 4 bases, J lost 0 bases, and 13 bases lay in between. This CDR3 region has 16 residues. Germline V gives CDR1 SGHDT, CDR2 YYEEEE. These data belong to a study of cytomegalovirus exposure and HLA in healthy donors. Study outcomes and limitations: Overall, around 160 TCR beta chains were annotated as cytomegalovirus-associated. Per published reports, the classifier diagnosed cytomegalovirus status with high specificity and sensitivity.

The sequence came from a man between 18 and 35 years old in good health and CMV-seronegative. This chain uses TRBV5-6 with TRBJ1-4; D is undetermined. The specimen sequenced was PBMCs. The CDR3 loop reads CASSQEGAATNEKLFF. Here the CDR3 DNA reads TGTGCCAGCAGCCAAGAGGGAGCTGCAACTAATGAAAAACTGTTTTTT.